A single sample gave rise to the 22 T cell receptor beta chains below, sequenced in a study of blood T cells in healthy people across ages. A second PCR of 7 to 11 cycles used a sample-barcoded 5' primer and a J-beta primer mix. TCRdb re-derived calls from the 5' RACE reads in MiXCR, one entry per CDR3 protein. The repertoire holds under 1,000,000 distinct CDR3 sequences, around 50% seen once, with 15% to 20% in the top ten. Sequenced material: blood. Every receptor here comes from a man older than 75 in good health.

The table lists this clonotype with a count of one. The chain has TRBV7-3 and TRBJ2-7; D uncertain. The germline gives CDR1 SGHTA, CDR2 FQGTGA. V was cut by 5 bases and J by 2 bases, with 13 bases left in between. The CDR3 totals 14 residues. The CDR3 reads CASSVNAGTYEQYF. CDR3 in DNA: TGTGCCAGCAGCGTAAATGCCGGTACCTACGAGCAGTACTTC.

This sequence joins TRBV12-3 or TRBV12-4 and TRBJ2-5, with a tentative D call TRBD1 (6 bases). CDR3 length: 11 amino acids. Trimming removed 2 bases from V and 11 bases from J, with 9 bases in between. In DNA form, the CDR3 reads TGTGCCAGCAGTTTAAACAGGGCGCAGTACTTC. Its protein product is CASSLNRAQYF.

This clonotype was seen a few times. Written as DNA, the CDR3 is TGCAGCGTTGATGGGACAGGCCAAGAGACCCAGTACTTC. It codes for CSVDGTGQETQYF. The rearrangement links TRBV29-1 to TRBJ2-5; TRBD1 matches at 8 bases. Germline V CDR1 and CDR2: SQVTM, ANQGSEA. The length of the CDR3 is 13 residues. The V segment lost 3 bases and the J segment 1 base; nucleotides outside the gene matches: 1.

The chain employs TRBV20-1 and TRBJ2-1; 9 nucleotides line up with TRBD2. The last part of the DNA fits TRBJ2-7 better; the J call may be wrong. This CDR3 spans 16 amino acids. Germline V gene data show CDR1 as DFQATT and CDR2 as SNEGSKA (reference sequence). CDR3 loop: CSAMEHLAGNYNEQYF. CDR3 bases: TGCAGTGCTATGGAACACCTAGCGGGGAACTACAATGAGCAGTACTTC.

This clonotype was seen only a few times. CDR3 sequence: CSVEIRRTLEQFF. The CDR3 DNA sequence: TGCAGCGTTGAAATTCGGCGGACACTCGAGCAGTTCTTC. The rearrangement uses TRBV29-1 and TRBJ2-1, with a tentative D call TRBD1 (5 bases). V lost 2 bases and J lost 10, with 15 bases in between. The germline gives CDR1 SQVTM, CDR2 ANQGSEA. The CDR3 is 13 residues long.

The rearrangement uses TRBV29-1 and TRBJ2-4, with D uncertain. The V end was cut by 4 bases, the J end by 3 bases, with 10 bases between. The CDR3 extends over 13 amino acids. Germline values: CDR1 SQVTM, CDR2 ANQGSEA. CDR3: CSVAPNDKNIQYF. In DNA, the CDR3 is TGCAGCGTTGCCCCAAACGACAAAAACATTCAGTACTTC. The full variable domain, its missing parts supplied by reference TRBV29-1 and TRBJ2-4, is SAVISQKPSRDICQRGTSLTIQCQVDSQVTMMFWYRQQPGQSLTLIATANQGSEATYESGFVIDKFPISRPNLTFSTLTVSNMSPEDSSIYLCSVAPNDKNIQYFGAGTRLSVL.

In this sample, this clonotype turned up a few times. The chain's CDR3 is CSARDPTGYNEQFF. CDR3 DNA: TGCAGTGCTAGAGACCCCACAGGCTACAATGAGCAGTTCTTC. This rearrangement joins TRBV20-1 to TRBJ2-1; TRBD1 is a possible D gene (5 bases). The germline V and J ends were trimmed by 0 bases and 3 bases, with 9 bases remaining between them. Germline V gives CDR1 DFQATT, CDR2 SNEGSKA (reference sequence). This CDR3 spans 14 amino acids.

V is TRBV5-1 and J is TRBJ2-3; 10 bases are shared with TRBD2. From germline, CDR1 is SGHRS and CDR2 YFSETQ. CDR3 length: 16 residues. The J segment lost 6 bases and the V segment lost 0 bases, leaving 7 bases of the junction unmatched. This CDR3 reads CASSLGSSGSEDTQYF. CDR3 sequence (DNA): TGCGCCAGCAGCTTGGGGTCTAGCGGGAGTGAGGATACGCAGTATTTT.

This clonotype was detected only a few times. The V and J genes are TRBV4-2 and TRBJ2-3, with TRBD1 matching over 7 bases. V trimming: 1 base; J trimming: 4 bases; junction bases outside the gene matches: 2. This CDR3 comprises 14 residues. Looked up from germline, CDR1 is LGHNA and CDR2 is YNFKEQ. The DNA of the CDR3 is TGTGCCAGCAGCCAAGGAGGGGGCGCAGATACGCAGTATTTT. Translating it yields CASSQGGGADTQYF.

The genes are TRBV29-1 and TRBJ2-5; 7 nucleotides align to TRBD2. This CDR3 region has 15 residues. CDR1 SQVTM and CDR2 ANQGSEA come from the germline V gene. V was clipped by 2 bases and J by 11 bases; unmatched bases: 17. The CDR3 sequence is CSVELWEGVHDEQYF. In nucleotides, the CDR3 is TGCAGCGTTGAACTGTGGGAGGGCGTCCACGATGAGCAGTACTTC.

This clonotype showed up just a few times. CDR3 nucleotide sequence: TGTGCCAGCAGCTTCCGACCCCTGGGGGGGGGCGGATACGAGCAGTACTTC. It is translated as CASSFRPLGGGGYEQYF. This chain joins TRBV3-1 and TRBJ2-7; tentatively, D is TRBD2 (7 bases). CDR3 size: 17 residues. Trimming shortened V by 5 bases and J by 4 bases, and 24 bases separated the two germline ends. Germline V lookup: CDR1 LGHDT, CDR2 YNNKEL (reference sequence).

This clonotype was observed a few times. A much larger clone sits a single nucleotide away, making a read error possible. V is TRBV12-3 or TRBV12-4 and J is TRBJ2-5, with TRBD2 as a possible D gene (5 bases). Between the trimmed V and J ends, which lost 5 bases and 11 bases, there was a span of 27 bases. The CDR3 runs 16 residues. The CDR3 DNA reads TGTGCCAGCAGTAAAGCCGAGGGCCTTACATACAATGAGCAGTACTTC. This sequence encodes CASSKAEGLTYNEQYF.

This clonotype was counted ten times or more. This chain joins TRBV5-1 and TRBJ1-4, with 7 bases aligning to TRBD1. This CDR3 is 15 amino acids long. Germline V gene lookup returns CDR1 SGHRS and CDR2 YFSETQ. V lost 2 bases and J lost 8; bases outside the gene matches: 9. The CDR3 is CASSFLGTDEEKLFF. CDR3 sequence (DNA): TGCGCCAGCAGCTTCTTGGGGACAGACGAAGAAAAACTGTTTTTT.

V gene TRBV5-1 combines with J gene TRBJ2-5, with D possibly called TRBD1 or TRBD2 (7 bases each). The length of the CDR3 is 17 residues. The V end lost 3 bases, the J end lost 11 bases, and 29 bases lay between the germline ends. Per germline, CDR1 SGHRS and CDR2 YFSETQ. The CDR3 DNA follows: TGCGCCAGCAGCTCAATTCCAGCGGGACAGTCAACCAATGAGCAGTACTTC. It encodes CASSSIPAGQSTNEQYF.

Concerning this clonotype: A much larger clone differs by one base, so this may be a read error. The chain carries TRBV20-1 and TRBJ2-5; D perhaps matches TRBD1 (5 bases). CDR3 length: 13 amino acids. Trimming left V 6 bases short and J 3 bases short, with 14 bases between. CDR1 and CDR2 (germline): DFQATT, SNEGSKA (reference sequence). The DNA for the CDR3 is TGCAGTGCAGGGGTGGGCTTGGAAGAGACCCAGTACTTC. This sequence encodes CSAGVGLEETQYF.

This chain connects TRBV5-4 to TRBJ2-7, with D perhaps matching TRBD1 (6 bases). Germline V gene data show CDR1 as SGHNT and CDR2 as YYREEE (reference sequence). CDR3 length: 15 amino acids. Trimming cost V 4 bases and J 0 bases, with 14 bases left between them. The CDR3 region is CASSITGTGSYEQYF. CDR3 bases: TGTGCCAGCAGCATCACAGGGACGGGCTCCTACGAGCAGTACTTC.

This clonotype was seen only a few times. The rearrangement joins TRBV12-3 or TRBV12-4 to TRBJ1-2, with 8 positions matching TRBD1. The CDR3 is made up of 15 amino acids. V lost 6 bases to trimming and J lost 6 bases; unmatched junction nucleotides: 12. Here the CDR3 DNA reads TGTGCCAGCAGCCCTAGTACAGGGGGAGTGAATGGCTACACCTTC. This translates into CASSPSTGGVNGYTF.

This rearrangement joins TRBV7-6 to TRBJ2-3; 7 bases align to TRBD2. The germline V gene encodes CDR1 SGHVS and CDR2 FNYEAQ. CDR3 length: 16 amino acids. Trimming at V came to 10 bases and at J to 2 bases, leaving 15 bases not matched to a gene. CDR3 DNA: TGTGCCACCAAACAGTGGTCTAGCGGCCTCACAGATACGCAGTATTTT. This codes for CATKQWSSGLTDTQYF.

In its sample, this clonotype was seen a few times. CDR3 in amino acids: CSASVHFSYEQYF. As DNA, the CDR3 is TGCAGTGCTAGCGTCCACTTCTCCTACGAGCAGTACTTC. This chain uses TRBV20-1 with TRBJ2-7; D is ambiguous. The CDR3 length is 13 residues. The V end lost 3 bases, the J end lost 0 bases, and 9 bases lay between the germline ends. The germline CDR1 and CDR2 sequences are DFQATT and SNEGSKA (reference sequence).

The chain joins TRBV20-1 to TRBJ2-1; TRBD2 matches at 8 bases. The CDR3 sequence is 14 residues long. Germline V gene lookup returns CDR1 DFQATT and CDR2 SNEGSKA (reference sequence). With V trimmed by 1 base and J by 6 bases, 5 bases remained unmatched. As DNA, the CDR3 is TGCAGTGCTAGAGTAGCGGGACGGGGCAATGAGCAGTTCTTC. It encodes CSARVAGRGNEQFF.

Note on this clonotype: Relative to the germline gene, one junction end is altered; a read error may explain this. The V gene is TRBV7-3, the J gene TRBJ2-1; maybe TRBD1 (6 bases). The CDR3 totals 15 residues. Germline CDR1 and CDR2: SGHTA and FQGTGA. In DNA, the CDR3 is TGTACCAGCAGCTTAAGGGGGTCGAGACCAAATGAGCAGTTCTTC. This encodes CTSSLRGSRPNEQFF.

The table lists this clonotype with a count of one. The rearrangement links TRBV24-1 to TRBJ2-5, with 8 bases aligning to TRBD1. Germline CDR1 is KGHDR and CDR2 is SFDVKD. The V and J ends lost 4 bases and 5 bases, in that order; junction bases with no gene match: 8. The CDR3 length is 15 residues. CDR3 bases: TGTGCCACCAGTGACCAGAGGACAGGGCTGGAGACCCAGTACTTC. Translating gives CATSDQRTGLETQYF.